The 13 T cell receptor beta chains below come from one sample, sequenced in a study of blood T cell repertoires in COVID-19. Clones were sequenced by immunoSEQ multiplex PCR, and TCRdb holds only the in-frame ones, with some missing. The sample contains roughly 150,000 clones, about 80% of which appear only once. Source material: peripheral blood. All receptors come from a human donor in a cohort sampled during active COVID-19.

The chain carries TRBV5-5 and TRBJ2-7, with a tentative D call TRBD1 (6 bases). V lost 0 bases and J 3 bases, leaving 13 bases between the germline ends. This CDR3 spans 15 amino acids. In germline, CDR1 is SGHKS, CDR2 YYEKEE (reference sequence). The CDR3 protein is CASSLVGQTLYEQYF. The CDR3 DNA reads as TGTGCCAGCAGCTTGGTTGGACAGACCCTCTACGAGCAGTACTTC.

The V and J genes are TRBV28 and TRBJ1-2; maybe TRBD1 (5 bases). V was pared by 4 bases and J by 5 bases, with 23 bases between. CDR3 length equals 17 residues. The germline V gene encodes CDR1 MDHEN and CDR2 SYDVKM. The CDR3 DNA follows: TGTGCCAGCAGTTCCCACTCCCGGGGGTATCGCCTTTATGGCTACACCTTC. This sequence encodes CASSSHSRGYRLYGYTF.

This chain joins TRBV19 and TRBJ1-5; 7 nucleotides align to TRBD1. The CDR3 spans 12 residues. Germline V gene sequence: CDR1 LNHDA, CDR2 SQIVND (reference sequence). J lost 13 bases, V lost 6 bases, and 9 bases had no gene match. CDR3 region: CASSDRRDRQHF. The CDR3 DNA follows: TGTGCCAGTAGCGATCGCCGGGACAGACAGCATTTT. Full variable domain (remainder filled in from reference TRBV19 and TRBJ1-5): DGGITQSPKYLFRKEGQNVTLSCEQNLNHDAMYWYRQDPGQGLRLIYYSQIVNDFQKGDIAEGYSVSREKKESFPLTVTSAQKNPTAFYLCASSDRRDRQHFGDGTRLSIL.

The V and J genes are TRBV6-5 and TRBJ1-1; the D gene is possibly TRBD1 (5 bases). V dropped 6 bases and J dropped 1 base, with 12 bases sitting between them. Germline V gene sequence: CDR1 MNHEY, CDR2 SVGAGI. This CDR3 is built from 14 residues. In DNA, the CDR3 is TGTGCCAGCAGGGCCTCAGGGAAGAACACTGAAGCTTTCTTT. This sequence encodes CASRASGKNTEAFF.

The J gene is TRBJ1-2, the V gene TRBV5-1; 10 nucleotides agree with TRBD1. The germline V gene has CDR1 SGHRS and CDR2 YFSETQ. The V segment lost 0 bases and the J segment 5 bases; nucleotides outside the gene matches: 4. There are 15 residues in the CDR3. In DNA, the CDR3 is TGCGCCAGCAGCTTGGGGGACAGGGGATTTTATGGCTACACCTTC. It yields the protein CASSLGDRGFYGYTF.

The gene calls are TRBV12-3 or TRBV12-4 and TRBJ1-1; D call uncertain. With 5 bases removed from V and 3 bases from J, the gap between germline ends came to 4 bases. The CDR3 length is 11 residues. The CDR3 protein is CASSEDTEAFF. DNA of the CDR3: TGTGCCAGCAGTGAGGACACTGAAGCTTTCTTT.

The rearrangement joins TRBV2 to TRBJ1-6; TRBD1 matches at 7 bases. Germline V gene lookup returns CDR1 SNHLY and CDR2 FYNNEI. The CDR3 consists of 14 residues. V lost 4 bases and J lost 9; bases outside the gene matches: 6. Here the CDR3 DNA reads TGTGCCAGCAGTGCCAAATACAGGGGTTCACCCCTCCACTTT. The encoded protein is CASSAKYRGSPLHF.

The DNA for the CDR3 is TGTGCCAGCAGTTTATTGGCAGGGACTGGAAACACCATATATTTT. Protein sequence: CASSLLAGTGNTIYF. The chain uses TRBV28 and TRBJ1-3; maybe TRBD1 (5 bases). Looked up from germline, CDR1 is MDHEN and CDR2 is SYDVKM. The V end was cut by 1 base, the J end by 2 bases, with 9 bases between. CDR3 length equals 15 residues.

The chain couples TRBV3-1 (or the pseudogene TRBV3-2) to TRBJ1-2; D is ambiguous. The CDR3 loop spans 15 amino acids. Germline V gene lookup returns CDR1 LGHDT and CDR2 YNNKEL (reference sequence). Deletions cut 4 bases from V and 2 bases from J, with 14 bases between. CDR3 DNA: TGTGCCAGCAGCCCGCCCGGGAGGGTGAACTATGGCTACACCTTC. Protein product: CASSPPGRVNYGYTF.

The chain is built from TRBV19 and TRBJ2-3, with a tentative D call TRBD1 (6 bases). The CDR3 is 13 residues long. CDR1 and CDR2 (germline): LNHDA, SQIVND (reference sequence). The V and J ends lost 6 bases and 3 bases respectively, with 10 bases between them. This CDR3 is CASSNTGTDTQYF. CDR3 sequence (DNA): TGTGCCAGTAGCAATACAGGGACAGATACGCAGTATTTT.

The rearrangement uses TRBV25-1 and TRBJ1-1, with TRBD1 matching 8 bases. CDR1 and CDR2 (germline): MGHDK, SYGVNS. With 4 bases clipped from V and 6 bases from J, the junction kept 10 bases outside the gene matches. This CDR3 contains 15 residues. CDR3 protein: CASSGTRTGIPEAFF. For the CDR3, the DNA is TGTGCCAGCAGTGGCACAAGGACAGGGATCCCTGAAGCTTTCTTT.

This chain links TRBV5-4 with TRBJ2-5, with 14 bases aligning to TRBD2. The CDR3 runs to 15 residues. The germline V gene has CDR1 SGHNT and CDR2 YYREEE (reference sequence). Losses at the gene ends were 5 bases for V and 5 bases for J; bases not matched to a gene: 5. CDR3 coding DNA: TGTGCCAGCAGTCGACTAGCGGGGGGGCGGGAGACCCAGTACTTC. Encoded protein: CASSRLAGGRETQYF. The entire variable domain, with the rest obtained from reference TRBV5-4 and TRBJ2-5, is as follows: ETGVTQSPTHLIKTRGQQVTLRCSSQSGHNTVSWYQQALGQGPQFIFQYYREEENGRGNFPPRFSGLQFPNYSSELNVNALELDDSALYLCASSRLAGGRETQYFGPGTRLLVL.

This clone appeared once. This chain joins TRBV29-1 and TRBJ2-7; possibly TRBD2 for D (7 bases). Germline assignment: CDR1 SQVTM and CDR2 ANQGSEA. V gave up 4 bases and J gave up 6 bases, with 16 bases separating them. The CDR3 loop spans 13 amino acids. The CDR3 sequence: CSVAGGRSGEQYF. The CDR3 DNA sequence: TGCAGCGTTGCGGGGGGCCGGAGCGGCGAGCAGTACTTC.